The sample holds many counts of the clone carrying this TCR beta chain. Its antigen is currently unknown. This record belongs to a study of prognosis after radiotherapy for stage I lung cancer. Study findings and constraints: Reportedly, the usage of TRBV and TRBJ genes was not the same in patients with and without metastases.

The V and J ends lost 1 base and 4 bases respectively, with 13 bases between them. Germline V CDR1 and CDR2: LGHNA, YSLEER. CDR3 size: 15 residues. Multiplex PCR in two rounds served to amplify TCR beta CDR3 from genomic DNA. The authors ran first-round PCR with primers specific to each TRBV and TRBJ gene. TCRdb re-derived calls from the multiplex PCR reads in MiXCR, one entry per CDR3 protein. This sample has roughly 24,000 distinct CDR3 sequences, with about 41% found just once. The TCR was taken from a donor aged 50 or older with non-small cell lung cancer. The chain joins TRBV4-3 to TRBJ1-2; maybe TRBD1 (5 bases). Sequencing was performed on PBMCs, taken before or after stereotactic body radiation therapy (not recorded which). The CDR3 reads CASSQGPGGTYGYTF. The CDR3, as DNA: TGCGCCAGCAGCCAAGGGCCGGGGGGAACCTATGGCTACACCTTC.